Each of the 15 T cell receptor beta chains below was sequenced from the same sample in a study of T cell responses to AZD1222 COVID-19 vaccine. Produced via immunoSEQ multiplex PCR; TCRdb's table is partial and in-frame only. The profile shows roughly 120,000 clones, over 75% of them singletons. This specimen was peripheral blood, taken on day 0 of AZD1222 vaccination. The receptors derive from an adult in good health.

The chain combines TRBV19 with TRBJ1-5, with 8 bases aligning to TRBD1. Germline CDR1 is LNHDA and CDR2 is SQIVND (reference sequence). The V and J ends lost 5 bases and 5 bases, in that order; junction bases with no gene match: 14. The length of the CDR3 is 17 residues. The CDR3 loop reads CASSSPDRVGDHQPQHF. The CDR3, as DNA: TGTGCCAGTAGTTCCCCGGACAGGGTCGGGGATCATCAGCCCCAGCATTTT. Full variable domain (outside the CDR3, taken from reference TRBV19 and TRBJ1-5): DGGITQSPKYLFRKEGQNVTLSCEQNLNHDAMYWYRQDPGQGLRLIYYSQIVNDFQKGDIAEGYSVSREKKESFPLTVTSAQKNPTAFYLCASSSPDRVGDHQPQHFGDGTRLSIL.

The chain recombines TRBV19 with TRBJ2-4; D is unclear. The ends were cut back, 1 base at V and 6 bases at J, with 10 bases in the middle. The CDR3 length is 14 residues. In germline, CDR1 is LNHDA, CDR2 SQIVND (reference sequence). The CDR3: CASSIVAGLNIQYF. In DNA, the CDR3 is TGTGCCAGTAGTATAGTTGCAGGTCTAAACATTCAGTACTTC.

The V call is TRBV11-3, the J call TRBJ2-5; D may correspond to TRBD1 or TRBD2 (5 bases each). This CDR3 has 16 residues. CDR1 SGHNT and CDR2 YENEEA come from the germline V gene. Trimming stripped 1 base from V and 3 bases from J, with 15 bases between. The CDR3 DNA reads TGTGCCAGCAGCTTAGGCTTTGGGACCCAGAAAGAGACCCAGTACTTC. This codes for CASSLGFGTQKETQYF. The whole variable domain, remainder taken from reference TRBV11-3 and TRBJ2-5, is EAGVVQSPRYKIIEKKQPVAFWCNPISGHNTLYWYLQNLGQGPELLIRYENEEAVDDSQLPKDRFSAERLKGVDSTLKIQPAELGDSAVYLCASSLGFGTQKETQYFGPGTRLLVL.

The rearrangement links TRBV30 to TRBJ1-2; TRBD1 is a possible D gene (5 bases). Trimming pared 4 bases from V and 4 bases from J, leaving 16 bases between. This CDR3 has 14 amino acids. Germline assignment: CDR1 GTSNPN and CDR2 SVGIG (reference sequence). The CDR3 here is CAWNPFGGGYGYTF. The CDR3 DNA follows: TGTGCCTGGAACCCCTTTGGGGGGGGCTATGGCTACACCTTC.

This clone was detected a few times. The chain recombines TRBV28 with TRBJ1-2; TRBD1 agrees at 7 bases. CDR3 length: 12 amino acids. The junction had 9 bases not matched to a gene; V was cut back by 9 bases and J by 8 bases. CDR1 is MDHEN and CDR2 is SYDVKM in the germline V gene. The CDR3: CASSRGAGGYTF. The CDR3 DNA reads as TGTGCCAGTAGCAGGGGGGCTGGGGGCTACACCTTC.

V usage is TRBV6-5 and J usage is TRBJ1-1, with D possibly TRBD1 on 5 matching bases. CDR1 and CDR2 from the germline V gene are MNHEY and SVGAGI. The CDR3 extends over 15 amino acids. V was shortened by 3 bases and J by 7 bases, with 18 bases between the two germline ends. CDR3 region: CASSYSGALAFEAFF. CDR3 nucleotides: TGTGCCAGCAGTTATAGTGGGGCCCTAGCGTTTGAAGCTTTCTTT.

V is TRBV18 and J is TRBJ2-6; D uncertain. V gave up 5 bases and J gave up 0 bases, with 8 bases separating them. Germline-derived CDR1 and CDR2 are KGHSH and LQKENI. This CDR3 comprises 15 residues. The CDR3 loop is CASSSQSSGANVLTF. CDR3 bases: TGTGCCAGCTCATCCCAGAGCTCTGGGGCCAACGTCCTGACTTTC.

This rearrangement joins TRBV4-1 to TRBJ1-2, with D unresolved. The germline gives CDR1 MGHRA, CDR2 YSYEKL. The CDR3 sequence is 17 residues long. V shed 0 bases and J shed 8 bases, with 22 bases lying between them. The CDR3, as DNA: TGCGCCAGCAGCCAAGACCGAGGCTTCAGCCGCCACGGGGGCTACACCTTC. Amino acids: CASSQDRGFSRHGGYTF.

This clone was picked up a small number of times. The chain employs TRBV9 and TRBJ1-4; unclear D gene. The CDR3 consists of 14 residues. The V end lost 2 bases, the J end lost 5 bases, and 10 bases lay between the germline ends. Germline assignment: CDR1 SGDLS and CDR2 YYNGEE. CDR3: CASSVAGSNEKLFF. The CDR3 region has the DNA TGTGCCAGCAGCGTTGCAGGATCCAATGAAAAACTGTTTTTT.

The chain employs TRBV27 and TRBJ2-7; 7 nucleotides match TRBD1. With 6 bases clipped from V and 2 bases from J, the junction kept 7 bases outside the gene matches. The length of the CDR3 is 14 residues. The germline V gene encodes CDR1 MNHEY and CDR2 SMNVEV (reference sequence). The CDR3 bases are TGTGCCAGCAGCAGGACAGGCCCTACCTACGAGCAGTACTTC. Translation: CASSRTGPTYEQYF.

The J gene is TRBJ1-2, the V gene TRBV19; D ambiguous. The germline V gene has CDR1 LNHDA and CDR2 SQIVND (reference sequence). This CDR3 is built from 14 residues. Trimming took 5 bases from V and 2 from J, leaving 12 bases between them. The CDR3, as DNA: TGTGCCAGTAGTGCCCACAGCCAGAACTATGGCTACACCTTC. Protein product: CASSAHSQNYGYTF.

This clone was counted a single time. The CDR3 sequence: CASSRANTGELFF. The CDR3 DNA is TGTGCCAGCAGCCGGGCGAACACCGGGGAGCTGTTTTTT. This sequence joins TRBV9 and TRBJ2-2; D remains unclear. The germline V gene encodes CDR1 SGDLS and CDR2 YYNGEE. The CDR3 sequence is 13 residues long. V lost 4 bases, J lost 0 bases, and 4 bases lay in between.

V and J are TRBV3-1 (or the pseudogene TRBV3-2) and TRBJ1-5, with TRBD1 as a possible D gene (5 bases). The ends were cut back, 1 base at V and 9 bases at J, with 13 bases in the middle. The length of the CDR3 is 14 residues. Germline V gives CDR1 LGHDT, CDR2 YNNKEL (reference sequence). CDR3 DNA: TGTGCCAGCAGCCAAGTAAGATTCCAGGGGCCCCAGCATTTT. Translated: CASSQVRFQGPQHF.

CDR3 loop: CASSPPIGGGQFF. The CDR3 nucleotides are TGTGCCAGCAGTCCTCCGATTGGGGGAGGTCAGTTCTTC. V gene TRBV6-5 combines with J gene TRBJ2-1, with a possible D match to TRBD2 (6 bases). The CDR3 length is 13 residues. The V end lost 5 bases, the J end lost 13 bases, and 18 bases lay between the germline ends. Germline assignment: CDR1 MNHEY and CDR2 SVGAGI.

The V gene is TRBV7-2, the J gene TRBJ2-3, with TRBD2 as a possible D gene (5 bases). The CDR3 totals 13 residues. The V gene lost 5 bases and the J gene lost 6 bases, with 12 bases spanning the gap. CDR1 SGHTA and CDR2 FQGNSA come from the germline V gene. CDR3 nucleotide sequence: TGTGCCAGCAGCCTGAATAGAGGGGATACGCAGTATTTT. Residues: CASSLNRGDTQYF.